This T cell receptor (beta chain) was captured by sequencing in a study of blood T cell repertoires in COVID-19. Study background: Whether acute or convalescent, the COVID-19 samples came from the United States, Italy and Spain. The analysed material was cDNA or gDNA that came from T cells, B-cell-depleted T cells, or PBMCs.

In the original analysis: Quantification of nucleated cells was approximated via reference gene primer amplification. TCRdb's copy holds only in-frame clones and misses some; the assay was immunoSEQ multiplex PCR. V and J calls and clone size are copied from that table; D and trimming were computed from the DNA. This sample has some 44,000 clones, with about nine tenths found just once. The V gene end was trimmed by 9 bases and the J gene end by 0 bases; junction bases not matched to a gene: 12. The CDR3 runs 16 residues. CDR1 is KGHSH, CDR2 LQKENI, per germline. Material: peripheral blood. This chain joins TRBV18 and TRBJ1-1, with TRBD1 identical over 8 bases. This sequence was found in a man in his 60s with active COVID-19. The CDR3 DNA is TGTGCCAGTTTTCTCGGGACAGGAGGCATGAACACTGAAGCTTTCTTT. Translated, it gives CASFLGTGGMNTEAFF.